These 26 T cell receptor beta chains were sequenced from one sample in a study of cytomegalovirus exposure and HLA in healthy donors. The PCR had 60 Vbeta and 13 Jbeta primers. Some clones are missing from TCRdb's copy, which holds only in-frame ones; the method was immunoSEQ multiplex PCR. This sample has roughly 90,000 clones, with 85% to 90% found just once. The specimen was PBMCs. The receptors here all came from a man aged 18 to 35 in good health and CMV-seronegative.

The V and J genes are TRBV5-1 and TRBJ2-7; possibly TRBD2 for D (5 bases). The CDR3 consists of 15 residues. V dropped 0 bases and J dropped 3 bases, with 13 bases sitting between them. CDR1 SGHRS and CDR2 YFSETQ come from the germline V gene. CDR3 sequence: CASSLVGSGGYEQYF. The CDR3 DNA reads TGCGCCAGCAGCTTGGTTGGCAGCGGAGGCTACGAGCAGTACTTC.

The V gene is TRBV7-9, the J gene TRBJ2-5, with 10 bases identical to TRBD1. The J call may be wrong; the DNA end is better matched by TRBJ2-7. Germline V gene lookup returns CDR1 SEHNR and CDR2 FQNEAQ (reference sequence). This CDR3 is built from 15 residues. The CDR3 region is CASSFRGQGSYEQYF. As DNA, the CDR3 is TGTGCCAGCAGCTTTCGGGGACAGGGGTCCTACGAGCAGTACTTC.

The V and J genes are TRBV7-2 and TRBJ1-2, with 7 bases that match TRBD1. The ends lost 1 base at V and 14 bases at J; junction bases unmatched: 7. From germline, CDR1 is SGHTA and CDR2 FQGNSA. The CDR3 is 12 amino acids. CDR3 in DNA: TGTGCCAGCAGCTTAGACAGGGGAGTTATAACCTTC. This sequence encodes CASSLDRGVITF.

This rearrangement joins TRBV18 to TRBJ1-1; 10 nucleotides match TRBD1. With V trimmed by 6 bases and J by 1 base, 11 bases remained unmatched. CDR1 and CDR2 (germline): KGHSH, LQKENI. The length of the CDR3 is 17 residues. CDR3 coding DNA: TGTGCCAGCTCCCACGCGACAGGGGGCCTACCGAACACTGAAGCTTTCTTT. This gives the protein CASSHATGGLPNTEAFF.

This chain joins TRBV28 and TRBJ2-2; 7 bases line up with TRBD1. The CDR3 is 14 residues long. The V gene's germline CDR1 is MDHEN and CDR2 SYDVKM. J was trimmed by 1 base and V by 11 bases; bases with no gene match: 7. For the CDR3, the DNA is TGTGCCGCTTTGGACAGGCAGAACACCGGGGAGCTGTTTTTT. Protein product: CAALDRQNTGELFF.

The chain links TRBV27 to TRBJ1-5, with TRBD1 matching 7 bases. V was clipped by 5 bases and J by 3 bases; unmatched bases: 19. The germline V gene has CDR1 MNHEY and CDR2 SMNVEV (reference sequence). The CDR3 covers 19 residues. CDR3 sequence (DNA): TGTGCCAGCAGTGTAGGGGTAACTGGGACAGCCTCATTCAATCAGCCCCAGCATTTT. It specifies CASSVGVTGTASFNQPQHF.

The gene calls are TRBV19 and TRBJ2-7; D perhaps matches TRBD1 (6 bases). Germline CDR1 and CDR2: LNHDA and SQIVND (reference sequence). Between the trimmed V and J ends, which lost 9 bases and 1 base, there was a span of 13 bases. The CDR3 runs to 13 residues. CDR3 nucleotides: TGTGCCAGCGCCGGGACACCTTCCTACGAGCAGTACTTC. Protein product: CASAGTPSYEQYF.

The chain combines TRBV4-3 with TRBJ2-3; 11 bases map to TRBD1. Germline values: CDR1 LGHNA, CDR2 YSLEER. V shed 4 bases and J 2 bases; nucleotides not matched to a gene: 5. This CDR3 spans 16 amino acids. This chain's CDR3 is CASSLQGQGVTDTQYF. CDR3 in DNA: TGCGCCAGCAGCCTGCAGGGACAGGGGGTCACAGATACGCAGTATTTT.

This clone occurred once. The chain is built from TRBV18 and TRBJ1-5, with 7 bases matching TRBD1. Unmatched junction bases numbered 2, after V lost 1 base and J lost 2 bases. Germline V lookup: CDR1 KGHSH, CDR2 LQKENI. There are 15 residues in the CDR3. Here the CDR3 DNA reads TGTGCCAGCTCACCACGAACAGGGGGCAATCAGCCCCAGCATTTT. Its protein is CASSPRTGGNQPQHF.

This clone was found once. V usage is TRBV30 and J usage is TRBJ2-3; 7 bases map to TRBD2. The CDR3 has 13 amino acids. The junction had 2 bases not matched to a gene; V was cut back by 3 bases and J by 2 bases. Germline V CDR1 and CDR2: GTSNPN, SVGIG (reference sequence). The CDR3 sequence: CAWSGRITDTQYF. The CDR3, as DNA: TGTGCCTGGAGCGGGAGGATCACAGATACGCAGTATTTT. Full variable domain (remainder filled in from reference TRBV30 and TRBJ2-3): SQTIHQWPATLVQPVGSPLSLECTVEGTSNPNLYWYRQAAGRGLQLLFYSVGIGQISSEVPQNLSASRPQDRQFILSSKKLLLSDSGFYLCAWSGRITDTQYFGPGTRLTVL.

The V call is TRBV13, the J call TRBJ2-7; 12 bases agree with TRBD2. J was trimmed by 4 bases and V by 3 bases; bases with no gene match: 13. CDR3 length: 18 residues. Germline assignment: CDR1 PRHDT and CDR2 FYEKMQ (reference sequence). The CDR3 reads CASSLGLAGVHERYEQYF. Written as DNA, the CDR3 is TGTGCCAGCAGCTTGGGACTAGCGGGTGTTCACGAAAGGTACGAGCAGTACTTC.

The chain combines TRBV6-6 with TRBJ1-5; TRBD1 matches at 8 bases. Germline V CDR1 and CDR2: MNHNY, SVGAGI (reference sequence). The CDR3 has 15 residues. The ends lost 6 bases at V and 2 bases at J; junction bases unmatched: 6. CDR3 sequence (DNA): TGTGCCAGCAGCATAACGACAGGGGGCAATCAGCCCCAGCATTTT. This encodes CASSITTGGNQPQHF.

The chain employs TRBV4-1 and TRBJ2-1; tentative D call: TRBD2 (6 bases). Deletions cut 1 base from V and 10 bases from J, with 20 bases between. From germline, CDR1 is MGHRA and CDR2 YSYEKL. The CDR3 length is 16 residues. As DNA, the CDR3 is TGCGCCAGCAGCCAAGCCTCCGGGACTCCCGTCGAAGAGCAGTTCTTC. Its protein is CASSQASGTPVEEQFF.

This sequence joins TRBV5-4 and TRBJ2-2; possibly TRBD1 for D (5 bases). V lost 0 bases and J lost 4, with 13 bases in between. The germline V gene encodes CDR1 SGHNT and CDR2 YYREEE (reference sequence). CDR3 length: 16 amino acids. CDR3 nucleotides: TGTGCCAGCAGCTTGGATAATGTAGGGGCCACCGGGGAGCTGTTTTTT. Translated, it gives CASSLDNVGATGELFF. Based on the CDR3 plus reference TRBV5-4 and TRBJ2-2, the full variable domain is ETGVTQSPTHLIKTRGQQVTLRCSSQSGHNTVSWYQQALGQGPQFIFQYYREEENGRGNFPPRFSGLQFPNYSSELNVNALELDDSALYLCASSLDNVGATGELFFGEGSRLTVL.

The rearrangement joins TRBV5-5 to TRBJ1-1, with D perhaps TRBD1 (5 bases). The V gene lost 3 bases and the J gene lost 0 bases, with 9 bases spanning the gap. Germline CDR1 reads SGHKS; CDR2 reads YYEKEE (reference sequence). The CDR3 covers 14 residues. The CDR3 coding sequence is TGTGCCAGCAGCTCGGGACTCGTGAACACTGAAGCTTTCTTT. This codes for CASSSGLVNTEAFF.

The chain has TRBV2 and TRBJ2-1, with D possibly being TRBD2 (6 bases). Germline loops: CDR1 SNHLY, CDR2 FYNNEI. The V and J ends lost 7 bases and 7 bases respectively, with 14 bases between them. The CDR3 contains 13 residues. The CDR3 bases are TGTGCCAGCAAACGGGAGCTTGAGAATGAGCAGTTCTTC. Encoded protein: CASKRELENEQFF.

J is TRBJ1-1 and V is TRBV6-5; D remains unclear. Germline-derived CDR1 and CDR2 are MNHEY and SVGAGI. Trimming stripped 6 bases from V and 4 bases from J, with 12 bases between. The CDR3 length is 13 residues. CDR3 bases: TGTGCCAGCAGAAACCCCGGGTCCACTGAAGCTTTCTTT. This sequence encodes CASRNPGSTEAFF.

The chain combines TRBV18 with TRBJ2-1; 11 positions match TRBD2. Trimming cost V 2 bases and J 12 bases; bases outside gene matches: 15. This CDR3 is 17 amino acids long. Germline assignment: CDR1 KGHSH and CDR2 LQKENI. CDR3 nucleotides: TGTGCCAGCTCACCAGGGCTAGCGGGAGGTGAAGGTCGCGGGCAGTTCTTC. This codes for CASSPGLAGGEGRGQFF.

This clone has just one count. This sequence joins TRBV28 and TRBJ2-7, with D possibly matching TRBD2 (6 bases). This CDR3 spans 16 amino acids. Germline V CDR1 and CDR2: MDHEN, SYDVKM. V lost 3 bases and J 3 bases, leaving 18 bases between the germline ends. Written as DNA, the CDR3 is TGTGCCAGCAGTTTGGTGGGAGGATCCCAAAGCTACGAGCAGTACTTC. Translated: CASSLVGGSQSYEQYF.

The chain links TRBV7-6 to TRBJ1-2, with D perhaps TRBD1 (5 bases). Per the germline V gene, CDR1 is SGHVS and CDR2 is FNYEAQ. CDR3 length equals 14 residues. Trimming left V 5 bases short and J 4 bases short, with 14 bases between. The CDR3 reads CASSTVGGSYGYTF. CDR3 bases: TGTGCCAGCAGCACGGTCGGGGGTTCCTATGGCTACACCTTC.

The CDR3 sequence: CASSQERGNTIYF. The CDR3, as DNA: TGCGCCAGCAGCCAAGAGCGGGGAAACACCATATATTTT. The chain employs TRBV4-3 and TRBJ1-3, with unresolved D. The CDR3 runs to 13 residues. CDR1 and CDR2 from the germline V gene are LGHNA and YSLEER. Trimming stripped 0 bases from V and 4 bases from J, with 4 bases between.

The rearrangement links TRBV19 to TRBJ1-1, with 9 bases aligning to TRBD1. This CDR3 region has 19 residues. Germline assignment: CDR1 LNHDA and CDR2 SQIVND (reference sequence). Trimming at V came to 3 bases and at J to 0 bases, leaving 14 bases not matched to a gene. CDR3 amino acids: CASSIWEVDRGMLNTEAFF. The DNA for the CDR3 is TGTGCCAGTAGTATTTGGGAGGTGGACAGGGGAATGTTGAACACTGAAGCTTTCTTT.

Here the CDR3 reads CASSLEPSGGNTGELFF. The CDR3 region has the DNA TGTGCCAGCAGTTTAGAACCCAGCGGGGGAAACACCGGGGAGCTGTTTTTT. V gene TRBV27 combines with J gene TRBJ2-2, with 8 bases identical to TRBD2. Germline values: CDR1 MNHEY, CDR2 SMNVEV (reference sequence). The CDR3 is made up of 17 amino acids. The V segment lost 2 bases and the J segment 2 bases; nucleotides outside the gene matches: 7.

This chain links TRBV5-6 with TRBJ2-5; 8 bases match TRBD1. The better agreement between TRBJ2-7 and the DNA end casts doubt on the J call. The germline V gene encodes CDR1 SGHDT and CDR2 YYEEEE. CDR3 size: 14 residues. The CDR3 loop is CASTSGQGWYEQYF. CDR3 bases: TGTGCCAGCACCTCCGGACAGGGATGGTACGAGCAGTACTTC.

The chain carries TRBV5-4 and TRBJ2-1, with D perhaps matching TRBD2 (6 bases). The CDR3 totals 15 residues. CDR1 and CDR2 from the germline V gene are SGHNT and YYREEE (reference sequence). The V end was cut by 2 bases, the J end by 3 bases, with 12 bases between. In DNA form, the CDR3 reads TGTGCCAGCAGCTTCGGGACTGGCGACTACAATGAGCAGTTCTTC. Amino acids: CASSFGTGDYNEQFF.

This clone was seen only once. The V gene is TRBV28, the J gene TRBJ1-5; a weak D match, TRBD1 (6 bases). Germline V gives CDR1 MDHEN, CDR2 SYDVKM. The CDR3 runs to 14 residues. The V gene lost 3 bases and the J gene lost 2 bases, with 8 bases spanning the gap. CDR3 DNA sequence: TGTGCCAGCAGTTTTGGGGGCCGCAATCAGCCCCAGCATTTT. Its protein is CASSFGGRNQPQHF.